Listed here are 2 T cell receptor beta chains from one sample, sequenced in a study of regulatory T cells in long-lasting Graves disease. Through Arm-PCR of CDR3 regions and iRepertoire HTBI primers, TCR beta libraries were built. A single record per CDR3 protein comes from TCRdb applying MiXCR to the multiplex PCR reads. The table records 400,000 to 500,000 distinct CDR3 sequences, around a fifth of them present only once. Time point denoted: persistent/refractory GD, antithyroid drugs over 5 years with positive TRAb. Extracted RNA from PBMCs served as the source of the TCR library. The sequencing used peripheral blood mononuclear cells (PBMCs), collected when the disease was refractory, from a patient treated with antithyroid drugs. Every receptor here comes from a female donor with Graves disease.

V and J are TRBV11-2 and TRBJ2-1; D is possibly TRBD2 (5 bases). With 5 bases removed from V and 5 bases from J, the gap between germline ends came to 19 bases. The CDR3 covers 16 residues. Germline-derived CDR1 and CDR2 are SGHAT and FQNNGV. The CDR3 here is CASSGIPGWENNEQFF. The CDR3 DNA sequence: TGTGCCAGCAGCGGCATCCCGGGGTGGGAGAACAATGAGCAGTTCTTC.

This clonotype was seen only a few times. The CDR3 is CASSGQFSNYGYTF. CDR3 DNA sequence: TGTGCCAGCAGCGGGCAGTTTTCTAACTATGGCTACACCTTC. The chain has TRBV7-9 and TRBJ1-2; the D is unclear. CDR1 is SEHNR and CDR2 is FQNEAQ in the germline V gene (reference sequence). V was pared by 5 bases and J by 0 bases, with 10 bases between. The CDR3 extends over 14 amino acids.